This TCR beta chain was recovered during a study of PD-1 blockade in classical Hodgkin lymphoma. Study observations and caveats: Some patients started nivolumab under 1 year after ASCT, and they were excluded. Significantly greater TCR diversity emerged by C4D1 in CD4+ cells but not CD8+ cells.

On this clone: Its antigen is undetermined.

All patients experienced relapse after autologous stem cell transplantation, and brentuximab vedotin exposure was variable. Negative magnetic selection isolated CD4+ T cells from thawed PBMCs. When best responses were assessed, they were complete response, partial response or progressive disease. This table comes from immunoSEQ multiplex PCR, and its TCRdb copy is limited to in-frame clones, with some not included. The sample records some 4,200 clones, about 90% being singletons. The CDR3 is made up of 16 amino acids. Germline CDR1 is SGDLS and CDR2 is YYNGEE. The J segment lost 5 bases and the V segment lost 3 bases, leaving 5 bases of the junction unmatched.

The TCR originated in a human donor with classical Hodgkin lymphoma. The chain couples TRBV9 to TRBJ2-2; 12 bases match TRBD2. The sequencing here drew on CD4+ T cells from blood, taken at baseline. CDR3 DNA sequence: TGTGCCAGCAGCGCTGGACTAGCGGGAAGGACCGGGGAGCTGTTTTTT. Translating it yields CASSAGLAGRTGELFF.